This T cell receptor (beta chain) was identified in a study of T cells in women clearing cervical HPV infection. The wider study: No precancer developed; the control's incident HPV16 infection cleared within 12 months. HLA type could not be excluded as a confounder. General study results and limits: Effector/memory and HPV-specific T cells were not isolated, and association timing is unknown. TRBV6-7 relative abundance averaged 0.11% in cases and under 0.2% in controls.

In the case of this clone: Its antigen is unidentified. The read halts 3 residues ahead of the CDR3 end, with the missing end drawn from the germline J gene.

Clones were sequenced by immunoSEQ multiplex PCR, and TCRdb holds only the in-frame ones, with some missing. This table lists about 24,000 clones. This CDR3 is built from 15 residues. Germline assignment: CDR1 SNHLY and CDR2 FYNNEI. The rearrangement links TRBV2 to TRBJ1-2, with 7 positions matching TRBD1. The source material was blood buffy coat. The clonotype comes from a woman aged 18-70 years with a cervical HPV16 infection that either progressed to CIN3+ or cleared (not recorded which). The sequenced CDR3 bases are TGTGCCAGCAGTGCGGACAGGTATTCCCAGTCGGGC. This sequence encodes CASSADRYSQSG. The full-length CDR3 reads as CASSADRYSQSGYTF.